The rows below give T cell receptor beta chains drawn from one sample of a study of CD8+CD57+ T cells in acquired aplastic anemia. MiXCR, run by TCRdb on the reads, gives a single entry per CDR3 protein. The repertoire includes roughly 170,000 distinct CDR3 sequences, 48% of them detected once, and roughly 13% sits in the top ten. Sequenced: sorted CD4+, CD8+, or CD8+CD57+ T cells (not recorded which) from PBMCs. These receptors were obtained from a human donor with aplastic anemia. Both conserved end residues are part of each CDR3. Each record gives: D gene, V gene, J gene, clone size, CDR3 DNA, CDR3 protein. D genes are given only for firm matches. Clone size, where shown, is once, few, many, or a class for clones that have expanded.

D gene: TRBD1; V gene: TRBV13; J gene: TRBJ2-1; clone size: few; CDR3 DNA: TGTGCCAGCAGCTTTCGACAGGGTAGGGGCAATGAGCAGTTCTTC; CDR3 protein: CASSFRQGRGNEQFF
D gene: TRBD2; V gene: TRBV6-5; J gene: TRBJ2-7; clone size: NA; CDR3 DNA: TGTGCCAGCAGTTCCGGACTAGCGGTTATCTACGAGCAGTACTTC; CDR3 protein: CASSSGLAVIYEQYF
D gene: TRBD1; V gene: TRBV10-3; J gene: TRBJ2-7; clone size: NA; CDR3 DNA: TGTGCCAGCAGTGAGACAGGGCCCTACGAGCAGTACTTC; CDR3 protein: CASSETGPYEQYF
D gene: NA; V gene: TRBV29-1; J gene: TRBJ2-7; clone size: NA; CDR3 DNA: TGCAGCGTTGGGTTCGGCAGCGGAGGATACGAGCAGTACTTC; CDR3 protein: CSVGFGSGGYEQYF
D gene: TRBD1; V gene: TRBV15; J gene: TRBJ2-5; clone size: few; CDR3 DNA: TGTGCCACCAGCAGAGGGACCGGACAGGGCGGGGAGACCCAGTACTTC; CDR3 protein: CATSRGTGQGGETQYF
D gene: NA; V gene: TRBV24-1; J gene: TRBJ2-7; clone size: NA; CDR3 DNA: TGTGCCACCAGTGATTCGGGATTAAACCCTACCGAGCAGTACTTC; CDR3 protein: CATSDSGLNPTEQYF
D gene: NA; V gene: TRBV18; J gene: TRBJ1-4; clone size: few; CDR3 DNA: TGTGCCAGCTCACCGGGGGCCAACGGGGCTAATGAAAAACTGTTTTTT; CDR3 protein: CASSPGANGANEKLFF
D gene: TRBD1; V gene: TRBV29-1; J gene: TRBJ1-2; clone size: NA; CDR3 DNA: TGCAGCGTTGGGACACTCACCGGGACAGGGTTCGGCTACACCTTC; CDR3 protein: CSVGTLTGTGFGYTF
D gene: NA; V gene: TRBV7-8; J gene: TRBJ2-1; clone size: NA; CDR3 DNA: TGTGCCAGCAGCCCAGGCCCAAGCTCCTACAATGAGCAGTTCTTC; CDR3 protein: CASSPGPSSYNEQFF
D gene: NA; V gene: TRBV25-1; J gene: TRBJ2-2; clone size: NA; CDR3 DNA: TGTGCCAGCAGTGAATATCTCGGGATAGCCGGGGAGCTGTTTTTT; CDR3 protein: CASSEYLGIAGELFF
D gene: NA; V gene: TRBV19; J gene: TRBJ2-7; clone size: many; CDR3 DNA: TGTGCCAGTACTGATCGGGGAGGCTACGAGCAGTACTTC; CDR3 protein: CASTDRGGYEQYF
D gene: NA; V gene: TRBV3-1; J gene: TRBJ1-2; clone size: many; CDR3 DNA: TGTGCCAGCGGCCCGACACGTGGCTATGGCTACACCTTC; CDR3 protein: CASGPTRGYGYTF
D gene: NA; V gene: TRBV11-1; J gene: TRBJ1-2; clone size: NA; CDR3 DNA: TGTGCCAGCAGCCGGAATCAAGCCGTGCGGTTAGGTGGCTACACCTTC; CDR3 protein: CASSRNQAVRLGGYTF
D gene: NA; V gene: TRBV29-1; J gene: TRBJ2-5; clone size: NA; CDR3 DNA: TGCAGCGTTGGGTGGGAGACCCAGTACTTC; CDR3 protein: CSVGWETQYF
D gene: TRBD1; V gene: TRBV2; J gene: TRBJ1-5; clone size: NA; CDR3 DNA: TGTGCCAGCAGCGACACAGGGGGGGCTCAGCCCCAGCATTTT; CDR3 protein: CASSDTGGAQPQHF
D gene: TRBD2; V gene: TRBV28; J gene: TRBJ2-7; clone size: few; CDR3 DNA: TGTGCCAGCATCCCCCCGGGCGGGGGTAAAGAGCAGTACTTC; CDR3 protein: CASIPPGGGKEQYF
D gene: NA; V gene: TRBV6-5; J gene: TRBJ2-5; clone size: NA; CDR3 DNA: TGTGCCAGCAGTTCGGCGGCAGGGGAGGTGGAGACCCAGTACTTC; CDR3 protein: CASSSAAGEVETQYF
D gene: NA; V gene: TRBV24-1; J gene: TRBJ2-3; clone size: few; CDR3 DNA: TGTGCCACCAGTGACGCCGGGACTAGCACAGATACGCAGTATTTT; CDR3 protein: CATSDAGTSTDTQYF
D gene: TRBD1; V gene: TRBV27; J gene: TRBJ2-7; clone size: NA; CDR3 DNA: TGTGCCAGCAGTTTATCGCGGGACAGGGCTTACGAGCAGTACTTC; CDR3 protein: CASSLSRDRAYEQYF
D gene: NA; V gene: TRBV2; J gene: TRBJ2-7; clone size: NA; CDR3 DNA: TGTGCCAGCAGTGTTAGCAGGGTCGGCGAGCAGTACTTC; CDR3 protein: CASSVSRVGEQYF
D gene: TRBD1; V gene: TRBV11-1; J gene: TRBJ2-1; clone size: NA; CDR3 DNA: TGTGCCAGCAGCTTAAGTCTGGGACAGGGGGATGAGCAGTTCTTC; CDR3 protein: CASSLSLGQGDEQFF
D gene: NA; V gene: TRBV19; J gene: TRBJ1-2; clone size: many; CDR3 DNA: TGTGCCAGTAGTAGGGGGCCCTATGGCTACACCTTC; CDR3 protein: CASSRGPYGYTF
D gene: NA; V gene: TRBV10-1; J gene: TRBJ1-6; clone size: NA; CDR3 DNA: TGCGCCAGCAGGGACCTGGGAGCGACAAATTCACCCCTCCACTTT; CDR3 protein: CASRDLGATNSPLHF
D gene: TRBD2; V gene: TRBV19; J gene: TRBJ2-7; clone size: many; CDR3 DNA: TGTGCCAGTAGTAATCTAGCGGGGAGCTCCTACGAGCAGTACTTC; CDR3 protein: CASSNLAGSSYEQYF
D gene: NA; V gene: TRBV6-5; J gene: TRBJ2-7; clone size: many; CDR3 DNA: TGTGCCAGCAGTTACTCGTCCAGGGGCTCCTACGAGCAGTACTTC; CDR3 protein: CASSYSSRGSYEQYF
D gene: TRBD1; V gene: TRBV7-9; J gene: TRBJ1-4; clone size: many; CDR3 DNA: TGTGCCAGCAGCTTAGGGGCCGGGACAGATAATGAAAAACTGTTTTTT; CDR3 protein: CASSLGAGTDNEKLFF
D gene: TRBD1; V gene: TRBV2; J gene: TRBJ1-5; clone size: NA; CDR3 DNA: TGTGCCACTGGACAGGATCTAAATCAGCCCCAGCATTTT; CDR3 protein: CATGQDLNQPQHF
D gene: NA; V gene: TRBV29-1; J gene: TRBJ2-5; clone size: NA; CDR3 DNA: TGCAGCGTTGTTGCAGAGACCCAGTACTTC; CDR3 protein: CSVVAETQYF
D gene: TRBD1; V gene: TRBV5-1; J gene: TRBJ1-1; clone size: NA; CDR3 DNA: TGCGCCAGCAGCTCTCAGGGGGCGAACACTGAAGCTTTCTTT; CDR3 protein: CASSSQGANTEAFF
D gene: TRBD2; V gene: TRBV19; J gene: TRBJ2-7; clone size: NA; CDR3 DNA: TGTGCCAGTAGCCCTGGGCGGGGGGCCTACTACGAGCAGTACTTC; CDR3 protein: CASSPGRGAYYEQYF
D gene: NA; V gene: TRBV12-3/TRBV12-4; J gene: TRBJ1-1; clone size: once; CDR3 DNA: TGTGCCAGCAGCTTAGAGGCCATGAACACTGAAGCTTTCTTT; CDR3 protein: CASSLEAMNTEAFF
D gene: NA; V gene: TRBV18; J gene: TRBJ2-7; clone size: many; CDR3 DNA: TGTGCCAGCTCACCGAGGGACCACGAGCAGTACTTC; CDR3 protein: CASSPRDHEQYF
D gene: NA; V gene: TRBV29-1; J gene: TRBJ2-7; clone size: once; CDR3 DNA: TGCAGCGTCATGGGGCAAGCTATACCGAGAGAGCCGTACTTC; CDR3 protein: CSVMGQAIPREPYF
D gene: NA; V gene: TRBV15; J gene: TRBJ2-7; clone size: NA; CDR3 DNA: TGTGCCACCAGCAGCTCTACGAAGCAGTACTTC; CDR3 protein: CATSSSTKQYF
D gene: NA; V gene: TRBV27; J gene: TRBJ1-6; clone size: many; CDR3 DNA: TGTGCCAGCAGTTTACGAGGGGTTGGTTCACCCCTCCACTTT; CDR3 protein: CASSLRGVGSPLHF
D gene: NA; V gene: TRBV5-1; J gene: TRBJ2-2; clone size: NA; CDR3 DNA: TGCGCCAGCAGCTTTGAACAGGGATTGAACACCGGGGAGCTGTTTTTT; CDR3 protein: CASSFEQGLNTGELFF
D gene: NA; V gene: TRBV10-3; J gene: TRBJ2-7; clone size: NA; CDR3 DNA: TGTGCCATCAGGGAGGGGGCGCGGGAGCAGTACTTC; CDR3 protein: CAIREGAREQYF
D gene: TRBD1; V gene: TRBV20-1; J gene: TRBJ2-1; clone size: NA; CDR3 DNA: TGCAGTGCTAGGGGACAGGGTATGTTCTTC; CDR3 protein: CSARGQGMFF
D gene: TRBD2; V gene: TRBV11-2; J gene: TRBJ2-7; clone size: many; CDR3 DNA: TGTGCCAGCAGCCCGGGACTAGCGTCAACCGAGCAGTACTTC; CDR3 protein: CASSPGLASTEQYF
D gene: TRBD1; V gene: TRBV2; J gene: TRBJ1-1; clone size: NA; CDR3 DNA: TGTGCCAGCAGCTTAAGGACAGGGGGTCGGACTGAAGCTTTCTTT; CDR3 protein: CASSLRTGGRTEAFF
D gene: TRBD2; V gene: TRBV20-1; J gene: TRBJ2-5; clone size: many; CDR3 DNA: TGCAGTGCTAGAGATTGGGGGGGGGAGACCCAGTACTTC; CDR3 protein: CSARDWGGETQYF
D gene: NA; V gene: TRBV7-9; J gene: TRBJ2-7; clone size: few; CDR3 DNA: TGTGCCAGCAGCTTAGGGGGAGGTCGAGGACACGAGCAGTACTTC; CDR3 protein: CASSLGGGRGHEQYF
D gene: NA; V gene: TRBV29-1; J gene: TRBJ1-2; clone size: NA; CDR3 DNA: TGCAGCGTTGTAGAGGGACACCATAACTATGGCTACACCTTC; CDR3 protein: CSVVEGHHNYGYTF
D gene: NA; V gene: TRBV24-1; J gene: TRBJ2-3; clone size: few; CDR3 DNA: TGTGCCACCAGTGATCCACAGGGTTTCGATACGCAGTATTTT; CDR3 protein: CATSDPQGFDTQYF
D gene: NA; V gene: TRBV7-9; J gene: TRBJ1-1; clone size: many; CDR3 DNA: TGTGCCAGCAGACTGGCAGGGAAGGGGACTGAAGCTTTCTTT; CDR3 protein: CASRLAGKGTEAFF
D gene: TRBD1; V gene: TRBV10-2; J gene: TRBJ1-4; clone size: once; CDR3 DNA: TGCGCCAGCACCCGAGACGGGACAGATAATGAAAAACTGTTTTTT; CDR3 protein: CASTRDGTDNEKLFF